The 24 T cell receptor beta chains listed next were all sequenced from one sample in a study of T cell responses to AZD1222 COVID-19 vaccine. The repertoire was sequenced with immunoSEQ multiplex PCR; TCRdb's copy has only in-frame clones and lacks some. This table has approximately 120,000 clones, roughly nine tenths appearing once. This sample comprised peripheral blood, obtained 28 days after the second AZD1222 dose. These receptors were collected from an adult who received the AZD1222 COVID-19 vaccine.

The chain links TRBV19 to TRBJ1-1; D might be TRBD1 (5 bases). CDR1 is LNHDA and CDR2 is SQIVND in the germline V gene (reference sequence). The CDR3 length is 14 residues. V lost 3 bases and J 3 bases, leaving 11 bases between the germline ends. In nucleotides, the CDR3 is TGTGCCAGTAGTATGACGGGGCGAGACACTGAAGCTTTCTTT. The encoded protein is CASSMTGRDTEAFF. The variable domain in full, completed from reference TRBV19 and TRBJ1-1, reads DGGITQSPKYLFRKEGQNVTLSCEQNLNHDAMYWYRQDPGQGLRLIYYSQIVNDFQKGDIAEGYSVSREKKESFPLTVTSAQKNPTAFYLCASSMTGRDTEAFFGQGTRLTVV.

This clone was seen just once. The chain joins TRBV10-3 to TRBJ1-1; D not certain. V lost 0 bases and J 3 bases, leaving 23 bases between the germline ends. The CDR3 length is 19 residues. Germline CDR1 reads ENHRY; CDR2 reads SYGVKD. The CDR3 loop is CAISESPPGTRRRDTEAFF. DNA of the CDR3: TGTGCCATCAGTGAGTCGCCTCCTGGTACACGGCGTCGGGACACTGAAGCTTTCTTT.

The chain is built from TRBV7-3 and TRBJ2-7, with D maybe TRBD2 (5 bases). The CDR3 is 13 amino acids. Germline CDR1 SGHTA, CDR2 FQGTGA. Trimming shortened V by 2 bases and J by 3 bases, and 8 bases separated the two germline ends. CDR3 nucleotides: TGTGCCAGCAGCTTAGATCGGGGCTACGAGCAGTACTTC. This translates into CASSLDRGYEQYF.

The chain is built from TRBV2 and TRBJ2-2, with D tentatively TRBD1 (5 bases). Trimming took 8 bases from V and 7 from J, leaving 14 bases between them. CDR1 and CDR2 (germline): SNHLY, FYNNEI. The CDR3 extends over 13 amino acids. The CDR3: CASGVRADGELFF. CDR3 coding DNA: TGTGCCAGCGGGGTCAGGGCGGACGGGGAGCTGTTTTTT.

The chain uses TRBV7-2 and TRBJ2-1; D gene ambiguous. Trimming took 5 bases from V and 9 from J, leaving 20 bases between them. CDR3 length: 15 amino acids. In germline, CDR1 is SGHTA, CDR2 FQGNSA. The CDR3 spells CASSPTHGNSGEQFF. The CDR3 nucleotides are TGTGCCAGCAGCCCCACCCACGGAAATTCGGGTGAGCAGTTCTTC. Full variable domain (rest looked up from reference TRBV7-2 and TRBJ2-1): GAGVSQSPSNKVTEKGKDVELRCDPISGHTALYWYRQSLGQGLEFLIYFQGNSAPDKSGLPSDRFSAERTGGSVSTLTIQRTQQEDSAVYLCASSPTHGNSGEQFFGPGTRLTVL.

The chain has TRBV7-8 and TRBJ2-1; D unclear. The CDR3 is 12 amino acids. CDR1 and CDR2 from the germline V gene are SGHVS and FQNEAQ. Trimming left V 2 bases short and J 8 bases short, with 7 bases between. The CDR3 DNA reads TGTGCCAGCAGCTTAAATTACGATGAGCAGTTCTTC. It translates to CASSLNYDEQFF.

The rearrangement uses TRBV3-1 (or the pseudogene TRBV3-2) and TRBJ2-5; 14 nucleotides line up with TRBD2. Germline V gene sequence: CDR1 LGHDT, CDR2 YNNKEL (reference sequence). The V gene end was trimmed by 4 bases and the J gene end by 5 bases; junction bases not matched to a gene: 6. The CDR3 length is 16 residues. The CDR3 protein is CASSLGGLAGDETQYF. CDR3 DNA sequence: TGTGCCAGCAGCCTGGGGGGACTAGCGGGAGATGAGACCCAGTACTTC.

V and J are TRBV29-1 and TRBJ1-1, with D perhaps TRBD1 (5 bases). Germline-derived CDR1 and CDR2 are SQVTM and ANQGSEA. The CDR3 runs to 15 residues. Trimming stripped 6 bases from V and 4 bases from J, with 21 bases between. CDR3 bases: TGCAGCGTGACGGGGGGTTGGGCCCGTGGCACTGAAGCTTTCTTT. It is translated as CSVTGGWARGTEAFF.

This chain connects TRBV2 to TRBJ2-7; TRBD2 is a possible D gene (5 bases). V gave up 5 bases and J gave up 3 bases, with 8 bases separating them. Germline V gene lookup returns CDR1 SNHLY and CDR2 FYNNEI. There are 12 residues in the CDR3. The CDR3 protein is CASSPDFYEQYF. Written as DNA, the CDR3 is TGTGCCAGCAGTCCGGACTTCTACGAGCAGTACTTC.

The V and J genes are TRBV7-2 and TRBJ2-3, with a weak D call TRBD2 (6 bases). Germline loops: CDR1 SGHTA, CDR2 FQGNSA. CDR3 length: 12 residues. V was cut by 3 bases and J by 5 bases, with 6 bases left in between. CDR3 in DNA: TGTGCCAGCAGCTTCGGGAGAGATACGCAGTATTTT. It specifies CASSFGRDTQYF.

The rearrangement uses TRBV7-9 and TRBJ1-4; 7 bases fit TRBD1. V was clipped by 5 bases and J by 7 bases; unmatched bases: 7. CDR1 and CDR2 from the germline V gene are SEHNR and FQNEAQ (reference sequence). The CDR3 sequence is 14 residues long. Written as DNA, the CDR3 is TGTGCCAGCAGCCTAGACAGGGAAGTTGAAAAACTGTTTTTT. Amino acids: CASSLDREVEKLFF.

The chain has TRBV4-3 and TRBJ2-3, with 9 bases aligning to TRBD1. Trimming removed 3 bases from V and 4 bases from J; junction bases left unmatched: 14. Germline CDR1 is LGHNA and CDR2 is YSLEER. The CDR3 length is 18 residues. The CDR3 nucleotides read TGCGCCAGCAGCCAGGTGACTCCGGGGACAGGGCGCCCAGATACGCAGTATTTT. Translated: CASSQVTPGTGRPDTQYF.

The gene calls are TRBV5-1 and TRBJ2-7; no definite D call. The germline V gene has CDR1 SGHRS and CDR2 YFSETQ. This CDR3 has 17 residues. V dropped 2 bases and J dropped 0 bases, with 18 bases sitting between them. CDR3 sequence: CASSFASGFQSSYEQYF. DNA for the CDR3: TGCGCCAGCAGCTTTGCCTCCGGGTTTCAGAGCTCCTACGAGCAGTACTTC.

The V and J genes are TRBV10-1 and TRBJ2-1; D is perhaps TRBD2 (7 bases). V gave up 4 bases and J gave up 1 base, with 14 bases separating them. This CDR3 is built from 16 residues. Germline V gene data show CDR1 as WNHNN and CDR2 as SYGVQD (reference sequence). CDR3 sequence reads: CASSATRGGSYNEQFF. CDR3 coding DNA: TGCGCCAGCAGTGCGACTAGGGGGGGTTCCTACAATGAGCAGTTCTTC.

The rearrangement links TRBV5-1 to TRBJ1-6; TRBD1 matches 7 bases. Germline trimming cut 2 bases from V and 3 bases from J; bases unmatched to any gene: 2. There are 15 residues in the CDR3. Germline lookup yields CDR1 SGHRS and CDR2 YFSETQ. CDR3 nucleotide sequence: TGCGCCAGCAGCTTCTGGGACAGCTATAATTCACCCCTCCACTTT. Amino acid sequence: CASSFWDSYNSPLHF. The full variable domain, in which reference TRBV5-1 and TRBJ1-6 provide the parts outside the CDR3, is KAGVTQTPRYLIKTRGQQVTLSCSPISGHRSVSWYQQTPGQGLQFLFEYFSETQRNKGNFPGRFSGRQFSNSRSEMNVSTLELGDSALYLCASSFWDSYNSPLHFGNGTRLTVT.

The V and J genes are TRBV29-1 and TRBJ2-1; 8 bases line up with TRBD1. The V segment lost 7 bases and the J segment 4 bases; nucleotides outside the gene matches: 9. CDR3 length: 14 amino acids. CDR1 SQVTM and CDR2 ANQGSEA come from the germline V gene. CDR3 sequence: CSASGDRYYNEQFF. The CDR3 coding sequence is TGCAGCGCTTCCGGGGACAGGTATTACAATGAGCAGTTCTTC.

Turning to this clone: Other DNA sequences in this specimen translate into the identical CDR3. This chain links TRBV5-1 with TRBJ1-3; D gene uncertain. Germline CDR1 reads SGHRS; CDR2 reads YFSETQ. Trimming cost V 0 bases and J 0 bases, with 4 bases left between them. The CDR3 loop spans 14 amino acids. CDR3 DNA sequence: TGCGCCAGCAGCTTGGGTAGCTCTGGAAACACCATATATTTT. Its translation is CASSLGSSGNTIYF.

The chain employs TRBV28 and TRBJ2-1; D might be TRBD1 or TRBD2, each matching 6 bases. Deletions cut 1 base from V and 4 bases from J, with 17 bases between. Germline assignment: CDR1 MDHEN and CDR2 SYDVKM. The CDR3 totals 17 residues. This CDR3 reads CASSLSPSGAGYNEQFF. The CDR3, as DNA: TGTGCCAGCAGTTTATCTCCCTCAGGGGCGGGATACAATGAGCAGTTCTTC.

This clone was observed a single time. The CDR3 here is CASSQGSGRAGGETQYF. In DNA form, the CDR3 reads TGTGCCAGCAGCCAAGGAAGCGGGAGGGCCGGCGGAGAGACCCAGTACTTC. The gene calls are TRBV14 and TRBJ2-5, with 10 positions matching TRBD2. This CDR3 is 17 amino acids long. After removal of 1 base from V and 4 bases from J, the junction contained 9 bases not matched to a gene. Germline V gene data show CDR1 as SGHDN and CDR2 as FVKESK.

The rearrangement uses TRBV7-8 and TRBJ2-1, with D perhaps given as TRBD1 or TRBD2 (5 bases each). Germline V gives CDR1 SGHVS, CDR2 FQNEAQ. This CDR3 has 16 amino acids. Trimming shortened V by 2 bases and J by 9 bases, and 20 bases separated the two germline ends. CDR3 sequence reads: CASSLQGPEVVAEQFF. The CDR3 region has the DNA TGTGCCAGCAGCTTACAGGGACCCGAGGTCGTCGCTGAGCAGTTCTTC.

The genes are TRBV18 and TRBJ1-4; no clear D. The germline V gene has CDR1 KGHSH and CDR2 LQKENI. The V and J ends lost 6 bases and 4 bases respectively, with 9 bases between them. The CDR3 runs to 13 residues. The CDR3: CASSDGVNEKLFF. In DNA, the CDR3 is TGTGCCAGCTCGGACGGGGTTAATGAAAAACTGTTTTTT.

V usage is TRBV6-5 and J usage is TRBJ2-2; TRBD2 agrees at 8 bases. V gave up 4 bases and J gave up 7 bases; unmatched junction bases: 8. This CDR3 spans 15 amino acids. Looked up from germline, CDR1 is MNHEY and CDR2 is SVGAGI. The chain's CDR3 is CASSFTAGEVGELFF. The CDR3 DNA follows: TGTGCCAGCAGTTTTACAGCGGGAGAGGTCGGGGAGCTGTTTTTT.

This clone was observed a single time. V usage is TRBV5-1 and J usage is TRBJ2-1; D unresolved. V was trimmed by 4 bases and J by 7 bases, leaving 9 bases between them. Germline values: CDR1 SGHRS, CDR2 YFSETQ. CDR3 length: 12 residues. The CDR3 nucleotides read TGCGCCAGCAGCCCTGGCGGAAATGAGCAGTTCTTC. This encodes CASSPGGNEQFF.

The V gene is TRBV6-6, the J gene TRBJ1-5, with D perhaps matching TRBD1 (6 bases). The V end was cut by 5 bases, the J end by 1 base, with 15 bases between. This CDR3 region has 16 residues. The germline V gene encodes CDR1 MNHNY and CDR2 SVGAGI (reference sequence). The CDR3 region is CASSLERGESNQPQHF. CDR3 nucleotide sequence: TGTGCCAGCAGTCTGGAAAGGGGGGAAAGCAATCAGCCCCAGCATTTT.